Given below is one T cell receptor beta chain in context. Antigen: not known. This clone may be a read error of a much larger clone one base away. This entry is derived from a study of blood T cells in healthy people across ages. Study results and limitations: Estimated diversity that came from one million T cells was considered an underestimate. What prevented conclusive comparison of naive and antigen-experienced cells was that PBMCs were unsorted.

Each sample yielded at least 6 million isolated PBMCs. A J-beta primer mix and a sample-barcoded 5' primer were used in a second PCR of about 7 to 11 cycles. A 12-random-nucleotide template-switch adaptor tagged each cDNA molecule. Each CDR3 protein is one row after TCRdb ran MiXCR on the 5' RACE reads. The data hold approximately 880,000 distinct CDR3 sequences, with about 44% observed a single time. The ends were cut back, 8 bases at V and 11 bases at J, with 21 bases in the middle. CDR3 length equals 13 residues. In germline, CDR1 is MGHDK, CDR2 SYGVNS. This rearrangement joins TRBV25-1 to TRBJ2-5; TRBD1 might be the D (6 bases). The TCR sequence derives from a young man in good health. The sequencing sample was made of blood. The CDR3 loop reads CASGQSSYNEQYF. CDR3 nucleotides: TGTGCCAGCGGACAGAGCTCCTACAATGAGCAGTACTTC. Combining the CDR3 with reference TRBV25-1 and TRBJ2-5 gives the whole variable domain EADIYQTPRYLVIGTGKKITLECSQTMGHDKMYWYQQDPGMELHLIHYSYGVNSTEKGDLSSESTVSRIRTEHFPLTLESARPSHTSQYLCASGQSSYNEQYFGPGTRLLVL.